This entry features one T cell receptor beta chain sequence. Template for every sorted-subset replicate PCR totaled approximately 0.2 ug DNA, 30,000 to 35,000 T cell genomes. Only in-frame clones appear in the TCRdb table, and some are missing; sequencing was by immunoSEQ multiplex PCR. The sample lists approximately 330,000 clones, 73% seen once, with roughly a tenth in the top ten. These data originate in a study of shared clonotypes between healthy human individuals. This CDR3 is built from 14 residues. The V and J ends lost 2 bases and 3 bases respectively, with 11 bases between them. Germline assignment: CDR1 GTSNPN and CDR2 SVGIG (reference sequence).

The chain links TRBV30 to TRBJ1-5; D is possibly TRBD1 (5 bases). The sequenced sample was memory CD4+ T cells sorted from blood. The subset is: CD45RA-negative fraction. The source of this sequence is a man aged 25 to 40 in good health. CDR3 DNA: TGTGCCTGGAGTCCTACGACAGTCAATCAGCCCCAGCATTTT. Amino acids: CAWSPTTVNQPQHF.